Detailed here is one T cell receptor (beta chain). What it binds is unknown. This was the immunoSEQ v3 assay. Only in-frame clones appear in the TCRdb table, and some are missing; sequencing was by immunoSEQ multiplex PCR. The data show some 13,000 clones, approximately 72% seen once. Time point of the sample: pre-treatment sample, taken before nivolumab and TIL therapy. The tumor samples were excised metastases, mostly pleural nodules or supraclavicular lymph nodes. These data come from a study of TIL therapy for anti-PD-1-resistant metastatic lung cancer. Turning to the study itself: Most patients had lung adenocarcinoma; a handful of tumors were EGFR-mutant, two ALK-rearranged; half smoked currently or formerly. By whole-exome sequencing, median non-synonymous tumor mutation burden was less than 1.8 mutations per megabase. General study findings and limits: Treatment-naive, never-smoker and oncogene-addicted patients were overrepresented in this highly selected cohort.

CDR3 size: 14 residues. The J segment lost 8 bases and the V segment lost 5 bases, leaving 8 bases of the junction unmatched. Germline loops: CDR1 SGHTA, CDR2 FQGNSA. The V call is TRBV7-2, the J call TRBJ2-3; 9 bases fit TRBD1. Sequences were derived from tumor tissue, sampled at baseline. The clonotype was recovered from a woman aged 25-80 years with non-small cell lung cancer. DNA for the CDR3: TGTGCCAGCAGCCCCGACAGGGGGTCGGGTACGCAGTATTTT. Translating gives CASSPDRGSGTQYF.